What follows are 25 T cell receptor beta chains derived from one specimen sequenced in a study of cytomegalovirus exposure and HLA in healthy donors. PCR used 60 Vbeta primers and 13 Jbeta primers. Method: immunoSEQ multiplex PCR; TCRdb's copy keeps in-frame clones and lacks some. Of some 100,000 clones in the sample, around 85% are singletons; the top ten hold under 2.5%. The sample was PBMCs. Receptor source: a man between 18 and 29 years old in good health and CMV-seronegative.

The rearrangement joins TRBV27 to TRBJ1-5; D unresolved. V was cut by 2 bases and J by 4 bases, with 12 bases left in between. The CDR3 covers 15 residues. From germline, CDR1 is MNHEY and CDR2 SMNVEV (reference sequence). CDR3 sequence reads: CASSLGGRYNQPQHF. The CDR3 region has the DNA TGTGCCAGCAGTTTAGGAGGCAGATATAATCAGCCCCAGCATTTT.

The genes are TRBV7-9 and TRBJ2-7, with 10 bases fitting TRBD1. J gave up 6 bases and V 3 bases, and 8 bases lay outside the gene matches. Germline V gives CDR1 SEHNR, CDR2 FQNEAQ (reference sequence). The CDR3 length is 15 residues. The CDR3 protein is CASSLTETGGREQYF. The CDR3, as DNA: TGTGCCAGCAGCTTGACGGAGACAGGGGGCCGCGAGCAGTACTTC.

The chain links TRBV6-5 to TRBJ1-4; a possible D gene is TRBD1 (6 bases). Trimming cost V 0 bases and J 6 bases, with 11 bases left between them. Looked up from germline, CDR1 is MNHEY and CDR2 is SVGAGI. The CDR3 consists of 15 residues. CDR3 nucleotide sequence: TGTGCCAGCAGTTACTCGGGGGCCACTCATGAAAAACTGTTTTTT. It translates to CASSYSGATHEKLFF.

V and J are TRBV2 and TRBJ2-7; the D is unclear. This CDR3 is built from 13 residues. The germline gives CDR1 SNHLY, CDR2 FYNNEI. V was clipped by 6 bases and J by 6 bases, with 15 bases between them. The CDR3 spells CASSEPMVSEQYF. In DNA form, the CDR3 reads TGTGCCAGCAGCGAACCTATGGTTTCCGAGCAGTACTTC.

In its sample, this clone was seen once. DNA for the CDR3: TGTGCCTGCGTCCGGGTGGTCGATACGCAGTATTTT. This translates into CACVRVVDTQYF. The V gene is TRBV30, the J gene TRBJ2-3, with D unclear. V was trimmed by 6 bases and J by 6 bases, leaving 13 bases between them. Germline V gives CDR1 GTSNPN, CDR2 SVGIG (reference sequence). CDR3 length: 12 amino acids. Together with reference TRBV30 and TRBJ2-3, the CDR3 gives the full variable domain: SQTIHQWPATLVQPVGSPLSLECTVEGTSNPNLYWYRQAAGRGLQLLFYSVGIGQISSEVPQNLSASRPQDRQFILSSKKLLLSDSGFYLCACVRVVDTQYFGPGTRLTVL.

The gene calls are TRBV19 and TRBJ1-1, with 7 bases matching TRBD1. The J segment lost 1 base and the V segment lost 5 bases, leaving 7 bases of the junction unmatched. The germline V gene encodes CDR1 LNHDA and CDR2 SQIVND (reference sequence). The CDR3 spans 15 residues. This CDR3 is CASSPLGTANTEAFF. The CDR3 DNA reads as TGTGCCAGTAGTCCCCTCGGGACAGCGAACACTGAAGCTTTCTTT.

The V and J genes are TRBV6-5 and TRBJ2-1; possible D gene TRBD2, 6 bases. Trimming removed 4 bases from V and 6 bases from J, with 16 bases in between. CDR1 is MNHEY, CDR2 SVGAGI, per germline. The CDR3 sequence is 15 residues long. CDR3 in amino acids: CASSWRVAATNEQFF. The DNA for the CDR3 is TGTGCCAGCAGTTGGCGGGTAGCGGCTACCAATGAGCAGTTCTTC.

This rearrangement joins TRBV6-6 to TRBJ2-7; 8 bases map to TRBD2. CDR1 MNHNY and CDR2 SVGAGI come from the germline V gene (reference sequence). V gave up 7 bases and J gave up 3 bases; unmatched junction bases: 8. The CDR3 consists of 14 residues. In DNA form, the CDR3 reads TGTGCCAGCAATTTACCGGGACTAGGCTACGAGCAGTACTTC. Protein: CASNLPGLGYEQYF.

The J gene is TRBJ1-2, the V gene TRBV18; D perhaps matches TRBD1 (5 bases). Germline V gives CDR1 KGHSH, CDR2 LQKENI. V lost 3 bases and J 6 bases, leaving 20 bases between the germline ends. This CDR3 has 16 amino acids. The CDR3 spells CASSPLLGRVIDGYTF. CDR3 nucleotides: TGTGCCAGCTCACCCCTGCTGGGCAGGGTTATTGATGGCTACACCTTC.

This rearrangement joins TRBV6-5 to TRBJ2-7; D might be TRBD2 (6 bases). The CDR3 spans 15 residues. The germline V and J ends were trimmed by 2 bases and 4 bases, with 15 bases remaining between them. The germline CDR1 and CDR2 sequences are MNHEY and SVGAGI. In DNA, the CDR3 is TGTGCCAGCAGTTACGGAGGGAGTAGACGGTACGAGCAGTACTTC. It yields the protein CASSYGGSRRYEQYF.

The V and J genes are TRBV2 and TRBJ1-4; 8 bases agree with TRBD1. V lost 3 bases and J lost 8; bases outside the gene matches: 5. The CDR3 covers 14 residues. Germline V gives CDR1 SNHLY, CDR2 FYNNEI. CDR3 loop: CASSEGRGREKLFF. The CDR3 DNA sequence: TGTGCCAGCAGTGAGGGCAGGGGGCGCGAAAAACTGTTTTTT.

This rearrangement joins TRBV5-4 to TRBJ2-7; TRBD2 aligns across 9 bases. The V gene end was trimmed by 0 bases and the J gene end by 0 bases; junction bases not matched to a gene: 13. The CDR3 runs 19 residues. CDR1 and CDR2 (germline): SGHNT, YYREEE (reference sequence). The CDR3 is CASSLASGEFIVSSYEQYF. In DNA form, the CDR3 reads TGTGCCAGCAGCTTGGCTAGCGGGGAATTTATTGTCAGCTCCTACGAGCAGTACTTC.

The CDR3 here is CASTRGGFSGEKLFF. In nucleotides, the CDR3 is TGTGCCAGCACCCGGGGGGGATTCAGCGGTGAAAAACTGTTTTTT. The genes are TRBV25-1 and TRBJ1-4, with a tentative D call TRBD1 (5 bases). This CDR3 region has 15 residues. From germline, CDR1 is MGHDK and CDR2 SYGVNS. Trimming shortened V by 7 bases and J by 7 bases, and 19 bases separated the two germline ends.

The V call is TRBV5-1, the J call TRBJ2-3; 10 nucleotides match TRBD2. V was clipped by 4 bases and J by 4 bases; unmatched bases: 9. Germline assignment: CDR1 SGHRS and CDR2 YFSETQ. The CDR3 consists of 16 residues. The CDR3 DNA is TGCGCCAGCAGCCGTTTCGGGAGCGGGGGGGCAGATACGCAGTATTTT. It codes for CASSRFGSGGADTQYF.

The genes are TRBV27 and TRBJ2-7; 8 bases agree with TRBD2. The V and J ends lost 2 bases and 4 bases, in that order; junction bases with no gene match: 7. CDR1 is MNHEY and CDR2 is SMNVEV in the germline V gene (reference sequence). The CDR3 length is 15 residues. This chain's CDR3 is CASSLGRAGVYEQYF. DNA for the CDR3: TGTGCCAGCAGTTTAGGTCGAGCGGGAGTATACGAGCAGTACTTC.

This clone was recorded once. As DNA, the CDR3 is TGTGCCAGCAGCTTAGGAGGGAGTCTGACTGAAGCTTTCTTT. Translated: CASSLGGSLTEAFF. V gene TRBV7-9 combines with J gene TRBJ1-1; no clear D. V was shortened by 1 base and J by 5 bases, with 11 bases between the two germline ends. The CDR3 has 14 amino acids. Germline V gene data show CDR1 as SEHNR and CDR2 as FQNEAQ (reference sequence).

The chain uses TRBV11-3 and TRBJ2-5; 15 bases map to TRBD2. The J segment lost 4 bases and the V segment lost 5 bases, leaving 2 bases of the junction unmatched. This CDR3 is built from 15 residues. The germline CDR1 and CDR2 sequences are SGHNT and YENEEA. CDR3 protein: CASSQGLAGGETQYF. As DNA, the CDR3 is TGTGCCAGCAGCCAGGGACTAGCGGGAGGAGAGACCCAGTACTTC.

This CDR3 reads CASSPLYEQYF. In DNA, the CDR3 is TGTGCCAGCTCTCCCCTTTACGAGCAGTACTTC. V usage is TRBV18 and J usage is TRBJ2-7; the D is unclear. This CDR3 region has 11 residues. V shed 6 bases and J shed 4 bases, with 7 bases lying between them. Germline-derived CDR1 and CDR2 are KGHSH and LQKENI.

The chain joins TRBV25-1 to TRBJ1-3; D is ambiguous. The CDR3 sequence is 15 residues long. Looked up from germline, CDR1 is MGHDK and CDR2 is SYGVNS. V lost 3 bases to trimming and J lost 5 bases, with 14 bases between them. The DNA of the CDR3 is TGTGCCAGCAGTGAGTCCACCTTTACTAGAAACACCATATATTTT. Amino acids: CASSESTFTRNTIYF.

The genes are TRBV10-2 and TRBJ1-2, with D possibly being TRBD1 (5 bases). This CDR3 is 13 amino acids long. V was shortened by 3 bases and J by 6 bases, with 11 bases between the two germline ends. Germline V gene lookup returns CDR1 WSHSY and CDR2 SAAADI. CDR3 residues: CASSDGASDGYTF. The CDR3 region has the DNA TGCGCCAGCAGTGATGGGGCTTCGGATGGCTACACCTTC.

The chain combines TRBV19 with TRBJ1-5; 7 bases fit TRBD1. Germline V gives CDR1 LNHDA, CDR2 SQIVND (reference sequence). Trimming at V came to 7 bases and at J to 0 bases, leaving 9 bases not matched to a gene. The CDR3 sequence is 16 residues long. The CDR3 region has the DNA TGTGCCAGTACCCTCGGACAGGTTTATAGCAATCAGCCCCAGCATTTT. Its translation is CASTLGQVYSNQPQHF.

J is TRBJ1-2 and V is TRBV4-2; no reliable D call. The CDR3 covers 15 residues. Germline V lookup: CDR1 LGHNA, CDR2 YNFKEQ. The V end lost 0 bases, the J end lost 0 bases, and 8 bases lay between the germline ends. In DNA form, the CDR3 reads TGTGCCAGCAGCCAAGATTACGGAGCTAACTATGGCTACACCTTC. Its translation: CASSQDYGANYGYTF.

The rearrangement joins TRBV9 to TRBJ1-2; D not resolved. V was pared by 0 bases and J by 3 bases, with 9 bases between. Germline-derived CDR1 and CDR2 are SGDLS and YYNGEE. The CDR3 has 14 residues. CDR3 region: CASSVGASDYGYTF. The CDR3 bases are TGTGCCAGCAGCGTAGGGGCTTCGGACTATGGCTACACCTTC.

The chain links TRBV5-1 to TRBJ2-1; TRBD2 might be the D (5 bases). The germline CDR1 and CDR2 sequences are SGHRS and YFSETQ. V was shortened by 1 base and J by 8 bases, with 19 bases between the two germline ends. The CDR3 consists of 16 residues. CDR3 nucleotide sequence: TGCGCCAGCAGCTTGATCCGCGGGTGGACGGGTGATGAGCAGTTCTTC. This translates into CASSLIRGWTGDEQFF.

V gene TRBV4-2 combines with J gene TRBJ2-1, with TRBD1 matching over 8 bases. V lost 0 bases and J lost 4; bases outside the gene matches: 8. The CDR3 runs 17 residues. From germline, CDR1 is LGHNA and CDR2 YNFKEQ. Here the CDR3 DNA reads TGTGCCAGCAGCCAAGATCTTGGCAGGGGGCAGTACAATGAGCAGTTCTTC. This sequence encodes CASSQDLGRGQYNEQFF.